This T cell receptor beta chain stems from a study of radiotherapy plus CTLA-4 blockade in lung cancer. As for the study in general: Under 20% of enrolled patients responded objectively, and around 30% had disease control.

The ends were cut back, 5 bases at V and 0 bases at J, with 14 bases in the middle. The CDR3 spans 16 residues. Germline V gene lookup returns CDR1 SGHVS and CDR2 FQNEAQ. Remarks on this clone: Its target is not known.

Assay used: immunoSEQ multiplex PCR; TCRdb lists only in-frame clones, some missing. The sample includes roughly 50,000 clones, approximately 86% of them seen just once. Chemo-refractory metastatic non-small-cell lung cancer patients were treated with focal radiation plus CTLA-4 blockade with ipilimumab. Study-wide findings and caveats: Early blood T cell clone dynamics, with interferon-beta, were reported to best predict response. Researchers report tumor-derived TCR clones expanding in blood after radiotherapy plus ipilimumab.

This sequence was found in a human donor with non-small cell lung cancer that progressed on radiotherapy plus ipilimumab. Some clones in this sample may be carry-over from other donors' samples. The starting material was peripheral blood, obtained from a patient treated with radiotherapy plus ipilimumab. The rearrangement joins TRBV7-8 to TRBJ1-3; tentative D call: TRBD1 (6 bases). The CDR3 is CASSPRNRASGNTIYF. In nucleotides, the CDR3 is TGTGCCAGCAGCCCAAGAAACAGGGCCTCTGGAAACACCATATATTTT.